The 2 T cell receptor beta chains below all came from one sample that was sequenced in a study of OX40 agonist ivuxolimab in advanced cancers. The table came from immunoSEQ multiplex PCR; TCRdb's copy has only in-frame clones and leaves some out. The sample lists about 10,000 clones; about 90% were seen once. Sequenced here: CD4+ or CD8+ T cells sorted from blood, sampled in a trial of the OX40 agonist ivuxolimab. Receptor source: an adult with an advanced solid tumor such as melanoma, head and neck, liver or kidney cancer.

The V and J genes are TRBV7-6 and TRBJ2-5; D unclear. The V and J ends lost 1 base and 5 bases respectively, with 11 bases between them. Germline values: CDR1 SGHVS, CDR2 FNYEAQ. The CDR3 consists of 14 residues. The CDR3 region has the DNA TGTGCCAGCAGCTTAGATCTCCCTTTCGAGACCCAGTACTTC. Its translation: CASSLDLPFETQYF.

This chain links TRBV27 with TRBJ2-7; tentatively, D is TRBD1 (6 bases). Germline V lookup: CDR1 MNHEY, CDR2 SMNVEV (reference sequence). The V and J ends lost 6 bases and 4 bases respectively, with 16 bases between them. This CDR3 region has 14 residues. The CDR3: CASRPRDMPYEQYF. In DNA, the CDR3 is TGTGCCAGCAGACCCCGGGACATGCCTTACGAGCAGTACTTC.